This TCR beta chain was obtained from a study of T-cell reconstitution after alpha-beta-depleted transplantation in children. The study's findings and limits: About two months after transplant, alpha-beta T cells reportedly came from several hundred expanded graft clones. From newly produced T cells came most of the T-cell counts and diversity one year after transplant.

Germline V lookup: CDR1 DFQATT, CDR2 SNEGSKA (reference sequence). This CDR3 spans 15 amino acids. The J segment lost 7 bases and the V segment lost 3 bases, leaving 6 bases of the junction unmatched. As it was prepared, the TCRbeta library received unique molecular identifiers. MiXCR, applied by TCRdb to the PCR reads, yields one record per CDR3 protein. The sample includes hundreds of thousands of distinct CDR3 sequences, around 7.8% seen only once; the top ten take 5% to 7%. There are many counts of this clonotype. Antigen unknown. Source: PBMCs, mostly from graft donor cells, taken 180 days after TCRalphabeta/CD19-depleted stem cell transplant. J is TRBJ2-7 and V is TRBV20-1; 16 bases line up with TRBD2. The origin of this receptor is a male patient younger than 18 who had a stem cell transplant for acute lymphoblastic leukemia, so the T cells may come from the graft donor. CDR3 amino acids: CSARGTSGRVGEQYF. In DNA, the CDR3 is TGCAGTGCTAGGGGGACTAGCGGGAGGGTCGGAGAGCAGTACTTC.